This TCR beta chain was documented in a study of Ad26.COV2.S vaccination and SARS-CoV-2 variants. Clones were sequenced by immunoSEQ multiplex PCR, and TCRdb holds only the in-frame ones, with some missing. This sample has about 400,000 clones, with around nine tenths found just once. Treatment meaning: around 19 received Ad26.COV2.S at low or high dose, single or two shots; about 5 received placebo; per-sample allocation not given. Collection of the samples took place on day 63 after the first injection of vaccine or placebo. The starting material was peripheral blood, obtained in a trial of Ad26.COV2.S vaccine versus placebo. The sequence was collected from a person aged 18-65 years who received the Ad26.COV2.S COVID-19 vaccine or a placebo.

In DNA, the CDR3 is TGTGCCAGCAGCCAACAAGGGACTTTAGGCTACGAGCAGTACTTC. Protein sequence: CASSQQGTLGYEQYF. This sequence joins TRBV7-2 and TRBJ2-7, with D maybe TRBD2 (6 bases). This CDR3 spans 15 amino acids. The ends were cut back, 5 bases at V and 3 bases at J, with 17 bases in the middle. Germline loops: CDR1 SGHTA, CDR2 FQGNSA.